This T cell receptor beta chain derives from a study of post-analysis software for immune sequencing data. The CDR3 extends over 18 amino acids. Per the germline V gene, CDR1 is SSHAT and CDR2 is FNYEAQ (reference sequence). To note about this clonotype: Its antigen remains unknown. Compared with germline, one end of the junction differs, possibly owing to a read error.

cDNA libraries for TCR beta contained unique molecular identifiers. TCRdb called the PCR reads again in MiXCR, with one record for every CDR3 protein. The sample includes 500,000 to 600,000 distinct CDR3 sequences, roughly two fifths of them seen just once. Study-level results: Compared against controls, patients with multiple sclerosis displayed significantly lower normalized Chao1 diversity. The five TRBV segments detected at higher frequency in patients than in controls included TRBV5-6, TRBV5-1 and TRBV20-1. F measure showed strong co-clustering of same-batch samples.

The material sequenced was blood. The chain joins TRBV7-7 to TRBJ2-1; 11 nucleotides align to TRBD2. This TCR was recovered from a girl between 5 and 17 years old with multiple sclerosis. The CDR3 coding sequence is TGTGCTAGCAGCCCTTGGGTAGCGGGAGGGAGCTCCTACAATGAGCAGTTCTTC. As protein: CASSPWVAGGSSYNEQFF.